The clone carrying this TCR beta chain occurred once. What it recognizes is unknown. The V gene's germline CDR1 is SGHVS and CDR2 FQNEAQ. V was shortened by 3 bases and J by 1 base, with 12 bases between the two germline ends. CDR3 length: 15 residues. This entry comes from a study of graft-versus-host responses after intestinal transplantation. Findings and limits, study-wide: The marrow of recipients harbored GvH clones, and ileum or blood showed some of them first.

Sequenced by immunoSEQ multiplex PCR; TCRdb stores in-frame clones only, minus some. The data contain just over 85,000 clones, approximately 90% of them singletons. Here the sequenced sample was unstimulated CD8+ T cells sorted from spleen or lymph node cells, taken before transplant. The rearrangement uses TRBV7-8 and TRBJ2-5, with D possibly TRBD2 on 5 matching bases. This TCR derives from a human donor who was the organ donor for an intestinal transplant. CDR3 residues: CASSLRTGIQETQYF. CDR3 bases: TGTGCCAGCAGCTTGAGAACGGGGATCCAAGAGACCCAGTACTTC.